This T cell receptor (beta chain) was sequenced during a study of shared clonotypes between healthy human individuals. TCRdb's copy holds only in-frame clones and misses some; the assay was immunoSEQ multiplex PCR. Seen here are 2 million to 2.5 million clones, approximately 93% observed once, and the top ten hold about 0.38%. Those who donated were healthy HIV-negative adults, with no recent acute infections or vaccinations reported. V lost 2 bases, J lost 5 bases, and 12 bases lay in between. The CDR3 covers 14 residues. CDR1 is MDHEN, CDR2 SYDVKM, per germline. Concerning this clone: The target antigen is unknown. This sample includes further DNA sequences coding for the same CDR3.

Study conclusions and caveats: Among the subsets, naive ones generally showed larger estimated richness than memory ones. The sharing of roughly 5% of naive CD4 clonotypes was seen across several donors. Rarefaction showed sorted-subset sequencing was incomplete despite large depth.

The sequence derives from a man aged 18 to 29 in good health. Some clones in this sample may be carry-over from other donors' samples. V and J are TRBV28 and TRBJ1-1; TRBD1 is a possible D gene (5 bases). The sample comprised naive CD4+ T cells from PBMCs. The sample's subset: CD45RA+ positively selected. The CDR3 nucleotides read TGTGCCAGCAGTTTAGGGGCCCCGCGGACTGAAGCTTTCTTT. Amino acids: CASSLGAPRTEAFF.